The next 10 T cell receptor beta chains were all read from a single sample in a study of CD8 T cells in Susac syndrome. It was with random hexamers that 0.5 to 1 ug RNA was reverse transcribed. In TCRdb, the immunoSEQ multiplex PCR reads were re-called with MiXCR into one record per CDR3 protein. Of hundreds of thousands of distinct CDR3 sequences in the sample, over 85% are singletons; the top ten hold approximately 0.07%. The source material was CD4+ T cells from PBMCs. Every receptor here comes from a human donor with multiple sclerosis.

This chain connects TRBV18 to TRBJ2-6, with D perhaps TRBD1 (6 bases). V was pared by 6 bases and J by 2 bases, with 14 bases between. CDR1 KGHSH and CDR2 LQKENI come from the germline V gene. CDR3 size: 16 residues. CDR3 protein: CASSASGTTGANVLTF. CDR3 coding DNA: TGTGCCAGCTCGGCGTCAGGGACAACTGGGGCCAACGTCCTGACTTTC.

This clonotype was seen only a few times. The rearrangement links TRBV5-6 to TRBJ2-5; D gene uncertain. The CDR3 contains 12 residues. CDR1 is SGHDT and CDR2 is YYEEEE in the germline V gene. V was cut by 0 bases and J by 5 bases, with 5 bases left in between. CDR3 in amino acids: CASSLGFETQYF. The CDR3 nucleotides read TGTGCCAGCAGCTTGGGATTCGAGACCCAGTACTTC.

This clonotype was detected a few times. The chain uses TRBV3-1 and TRBJ2-7, with D perhaps TRBD1 (6 bases). CDR1 is LGHDT, CDR2 YNNKEL, per germline (reference sequence). The CDR3 consists of 12 residues. Deletions cut 4 bases from V and 7 bases from J, with 11 bases between. The CDR3 here is CASSRGQLEQYF. The CDR3 region has the DNA TGTGCCAGCAGCCGAGGACAGCTGGAGCAGTACTTC.

The chain recombines TRBV5-1 with TRBJ2-5; D remains ambiguous. Germline V gene lookup returns CDR1 SGHRS and CDR2 YFSETQ. The CDR3 totals 14 residues. Trimming stripped 1 base from V and 0 bases from J, with 7 bases between. The CDR3 DNA reads TGCGCCAGCAGCTTGAATGGCTACCAAGAGACCCAGTACTTC. The encoded protein is CASSLNGYQETQYF.

V is TRBV12-3 or TRBV12-4 and J is TRBJ1-1, with D perhaps matching TRBD1 (5 bases). This CDR3 region has 13 residues. V dropped 7 bases and J dropped 5 bases, with 14 bases sitting between them. The CDR3 nucleotides read TGTGCCAGCACCCCCGACTGGGGGACTGAAGCTTTCTTT. Protein: CASTPDWGTEAFF.

The chain recombines TRBV24-1 with TRBJ2-3, with unresolved D. Trimming removed 4 bases from V and 3 bases from J, with 10 bases in between. Germline V gives CDR1 KGHDR, CDR2 SFDVKD. The CDR3 runs to 14 residues. The CDR3 protein is CATSEGYGTDTQYF. CDR3 nucleotide sequence: TGTGCCACCAGTGAAGGGTACGGGACAGATACGCAGTATTTT.

The chain recombines TRBV11-2 with TRBJ2-5, with D perhaps matching TRBD2 (5 bases). CDR3 length equals 13 residues. CDR1 and CDR2 (germline): SGHAT, FQNNGV. Trimming took off 2 bases at V and 4 bases at J, with 8 bases between the two ends. CDR3 protein: CASSLPGIETQYF. The CDR3 coding sequence is TGTGCCAGCAGCTTACCGGGGATAGAGACCCAGTACTTC.

This clonotype was seen only once. The V call is TRBV30, the J call TRBJ2-1, with D maybe TRBD2 (5 bases). V lost 1 base to trimming and J lost 1 base, with 11 bases between them. There are 15 residues in the CDR3. Per germline, CDR1 GTSNPN and CDR2 SVGIG (reference sequence). The DNA for the CDR3 is TGTGCCTGGAGTGGAGGGCCAAGGTCCTACAATGAGCAGTTCTTC. Its translation is CAWSGGPRSYNEQFF.

This clonotype has a single count. The chain recombines TRBV14 with TRBJ1-2, with D perhaps matching TRBD1 (6 bases). The CDR3 totals 14 residues. Germline-derived CDR1 and CDR2 are SGHDN and FVKESK. V was shortened by 6 bases and J by 5 bases, with 16 bases between the two germline ends. CDR3 DNA sequence: TGTGCCAGCAGTCCTCAGGGGTTGGCATATGGCTACACCTTC. Protein product: CASSPQGLAYGYTF. Variable domain in full (rest from reference TRBV14 and TRBJ1-2): EAGVTQFPSHSVIEKGQTVTLRCDPISGHDNLYWYRRVMGKEIKFLLHFVKESKQDESGMPNNRFLAERTGGTYSTLKVQPAELEDSGVYFCASSPQGLAYGYTFGSGTRLTVV.

V usage is TRBV12-3 or TRBV12-4 and J usage is TRBJ1-5; TRBD1 is a possible D gene (5 bases). CDR3 size: 15 residues. Trimming stripped 6 bases from V and 2 bases from J, with 14 bases between. The CDR3 DNA follows: TGTGCCAGCAGCCCCGCGGGGGGTGGCAATCAGCCCCAGCATTTT. This codes for CASSPAGGGNQPQHF.